These T cell receptor beta chains were read from a single sample in a study of read filtering for tumor transcriptome and immune sequencing. TCRdb reprocessed the reads via MiXCR and lists one record per CDR3 protein. The repertoire holds about 130,000 distinct CDR3 sequences, with roughly 13% as singletons. The sample taken for sequencing was a population of CD138-negative cells sorted from bone marrow. These TCRs come from a donor aged 40 or over with multiple myeloma. The CDR3 runs from the conserved cysteine through the conserved F or W. Each record gives: D gene, V gene, clone size, J gene, CDR3 DNA, CDR3 protein. D genes are given only for firm matches. Size tells how often a clone was seen (once, few, many) or the class of an expanded clone, and some rows leave it out.

NA	TRBV10-3	few	TRBJ2-7	TGTGCCATCAGTGAGTCGAGGTTCGAGCAGTACTTC	CAISESRFEQYF
NA	TRBV7-9	many	TRBJ2-1	TGTGCCAGCAGCTTAAGGCAGGGTACCTACAATGAGCAGTTCTTC	CASSLRQGTYNEQFF
NA	TRBV19	many	TRBJ2-1	TGTGCCAGTAACGACGGGGGCCCACCCAATGAGCAGTTCTTC	CASNDGGPPNEQFF
NA	TRBV10-3	few	TRBJ2-5	TGTGCCATCAGCCCGGGTCAACGGGAGACCCAGTACTTC	CAISPGQRETQYF
TRBD2	TRBV12-3/TRBV12-4	many	TRBJ2-2	TGTGCCAGCAGTTTTGGCGGGGGGATGGGGCGGGAGCTGTTTTTT	CASSFGGGMGRELFF
TRBD2	TRBV19	many	TRBJ2-1	TGTGCCAGTAGTCCCCAGGGACTAGCGGGGAGGAATGAGCAGTTCTTC	CASSPQGLAGRNEQFF
TRBD2	TRBV29-1	many	TRBJ2-1	TGCAGCGCACTCGGGGAGGCGGGAGTGGGCGAGCAGTTCTTC	CSALGEAGVGEQFF
TRBD2	TRBV5-1	many	TRBJ2-5	TGCGCCAGCAGCCTAGGGACTAGCGGACAAGAGACCCAGTACTTC	CASSLGTSGQETQYF
NA	TRBV30	NA	TRBJ2-3	TGTGCCTGGAGGGACTACATCACAGATACGCAGTATTTT	CAWRDYITDTQYF
NA	TRBV27	many	TRBJ1-4	TGTGCCAGCAGAAAGTGGGACGGGGAAAAACTGTTTTTT	CASRKWDGEKLFF
NA	TRBV11-2	NA	TRBJ2-3	TGTGCCAGCAGCTTAGCGGGGGCGGCGGGTACGCAGTATTTT	CASSLAGAAGTQYF
TRBD2	TRBV13	many	TRBJ2-1	TGTGCCAGCAGCTTACGGACTAGCGGGACCTACAATGAGCAGTTCTTC	CASSLRTSGTYNEQFF
NA	TRBV28	many	TRBJ2-3	TGTGCCAGCAGCGGGACCCTGACCCACGGCACAGATACGCAGTATTTT	CASSGTLTHGTDTQYF
NA	TRBV4-1	many	TRBJ2-7	TGCGCCAGCAGCCAGACACCAGGGGTAGCCTACGAGCAGTACTTC	CASSQTPGVAYEQYF
TRBD2	TRBV20-1	many	TRBJ2-2	TGCAGTGCTAGAGTCATGCGGGAGACAGGGGAGCTGTTTTTT	CSARVMRETGELFF
NA	TRBV7-9	many	TRBJ1-4	TGTGCCAGCGCCTGGGGGCGAGGGGAAAAACTGTTTTTT	CASAWGRGEKLFF
NA	TRBV10-3	few	TRBJ2-2	TGTGCCATGAGAGAAGAGTCGGGCGCCGGGGAGCTGTTTTTT	CAMREESGAGELFF
NA	TRBV5-1	many	TRBJ2-1	TGCGCCAGCAGCCCTGACAGCTACAATGAGCAGTTCTTC	CASSPDSYNEQFF
TRBD2	TRBV29-1	many	TRBJ2-2	TGCAGCGTTCTAAGCGGGGTAAACACCGGGGAGCTGTTTTTT	CSVLSGVNTGELFF
NA	TRBV29-1	few	TRBJ1-1	TGCAGCGCAAAAGGGGAACTGAACACTGAAGCTTTCTTT	CSAKGELNTEAFF
NA	TRBV29-1	many	TRBJ1-1	TGCAGCGTCCGTGGTGGGGGCAACACTGAAGCTTTCTTT	CSVRGGGNTEAFF
TRBD1	TRBV28	few	TRBJ1-2	TGTGCCAGCAGTTCTCAAGCCAGGGGGTGGTATGGCTACACCTTC	CASSSQARGWYGYTF
NA	TRBV28	NA	TRBJ1-5	TGTGCCAGCAGCTTACCCGGGTCCAATCAGCCCCAGCATTTT	CASSLPGSNQPQHF
NA	TRBV7-9	many	TRBJ2-3	TGTGCCAGCCTAGGACCCACAGATACGCAGTATTTT	CASLGPTDTQYF
TRBD2	TRBV5-1	many	TRBJ2-1	TGCGCCAGCAGCCCCACAATTATTATACTAGCGGGAGCATACCACAATGAGCAGTTCTTC	CASSPTIIILAGAYHNEQFF
TRBD1	TRBV4-2	many	TRBJ1-2	TGTGCCAGCAGCCAAGCGGACAGGGCAGGGTACACCTTC	CASSQADRAGYTF
NA	TRBV2	many	TRBJ2-1	TGTGCCAGCAGTGTAGATGCCAATGAGCAGTTCTTC	CASSVDANEQFF
TRBD2	TRBV30	many	TRBJ2-2	TGTGCCTGGAGTGGGGGACTAGCGGGAGAATGGGCCGGGGAGCTGTTTTTT	CAWSGGLAGEWAGELFF
TRBD2	TRBV7-3	many	TRBJ2-1	TGTGCCAGCAGCTCACTCCTAGCGGGAGGGTACAATGAGCAGTTCTTC	CASSSLLAGGYNEQFF
TRBD2	TRBV2	NA	TRBJ2-7	TGTGCCAGCAGCCCGGGACTAGTCAGGGAGCAGTACTTC	CASSPGLVREQYF
NA	TRBV12-3/TRBV12-4	many	TRBJ1-5	TGTGCCAGCAGCCCAGGGGTCGCCTTCGAGCCCCAGCATTTT	CASSPGVAFEPQHF
NA	TRBV4-2	NA	TRBJ1-1	TGTGCCAGCGGCCAGACGACAAGGGTCCGGAACACTGAAGCTTTCTTT	CASGQTTRVRNTEAFF
NA	TRBV11-2	many	TRBJ1-6	TGTGCCAGCAGCACGACAGTAGACTATAATTCACCCCTCCACTTT	CASSTTVDYNSPLHF
TRBD1	TRBV7-2	many	TRBJ1-5	TGTGCCAGCAGCTCTCAGACAGGGAATCAGCCCCAGCATTTT	CASSSQTGNQPQHF
NA	TRBV5-1	many	TRBJ2-7	TGCGCCAGCAGGGAACCGGGCGGCGAGCAGTACTTC	CASREPGGEQYF
TRBD2	TRBV14	many	TRBJ2-1	TGTGCCAGCAGTCCTCTAGCGGGGGCGTACAATGAGCAGTTCTTC	CASSPLAGAYNEQFF
NA	TRBV24-1	NA	TRBJ2-3	TGTGCCACCAGTGATCCTGCAAACCCTCGCACAGATACGCAGTATTTT	CATSDPANPRTDTQYF
NA	TRBV6-6	many	TRBJ2-7	TGTGCCAGCAGTTACTCGAGAGGGGGAAGACTAACCTACGAGCAGTACTTC	CASSYSRGGRLTYEQYF
NA	TRBV5-1	many	TRBJ2-5	TGCGCCAGCAGCTTGGCGGGCAGGGAGCAGGAGACCCAGTACTTC	CASSLAGREQETQYF
TRBD2	TRBV7-9	many	TRBJ2-7	TGTGCCAGCAGCTTTCTAGCGGGGAGCTCCTACGAGCAGTACTTC	CASSFLAGSSYEQYF
NA	TRBV6-5	many	TRBJ2-3	TGTGCCAGCAGTTACGGGGGAACAGATACGCAGTATTTT	CASSYGGTDTQYF
TRBD2	TRBV6-6	many	TRBJ2-5	TGTGCCAGCAGCCACGGACTAGCGGGGGGTACGAAAGAGACCCAGTACTTC	CASSHGLAGGTKETQYF
TRBD2	TRBV20-1	many	TRBJ2-6	TGCAGTGTTCCCCCGCGACTAGCGGGTGGCAATGCCCTGACTTTC	CSVPPRLAGGNALTF
TRBD1	TRBV11-1	few	TRBJ2-1	TGTGCCAGCAGACCTGGACAGGGGTACAATGAGCAGTTCTTC	CASRPGQGYNEQFF
NA	TRBV6-5	many	TRBJ2-3	TGTGCCAGCACTCCCATTAGGGGGGGGCGCAGAGATACGCAGTATTTT	CASTPIRGGRRDTQYF